Shown below are 20 T cell receptor beta chains from a single sample sequenced in a study of early T cells in non-severe SARS-CoV-2 infection. TCRdb passed the 5' RACE reads through MiXCR, listing each CDR3 protein once. The sample lists 48,000 or so distinct CDR3 sequences, roughly an eighth occurring once. The sequenced sample consisted of whole blood. The source of these receptors is an adult who was a healthcare worker with PCR-confirmed SARS-CoV-2 infection or an uninfected control (not recorded which).

On this clonotype: Possible read error: a much larger clone is one base away. The rearrangement uses TRBV7-8 and TRBJ1-5; TRBD1 is a possible D gene (6 bases). Germline assignment: CDR1 SGHVS and CDR2 FQNEAQ. The CDR3 is made up of 14 amino acids. CDR3 region: CTSSRTVSNQPQHF. For the CDR3, the DNA is TGTACCAGCAGCCGGACAGTTAGCAATCAGCCCCAGCATTTT.

This clonotype was observed at least ten times. The chain is built from TRBV11-2 and TRBJ2-1; D remains unclear. V dropped 5 bases and J dropped 0 bases, with 11 bases sitting between them. The CDR3 runs to 15 residues. The V gene's germline CDR1 is SGHAT and CDR2 FQNNGV. In DNA form, the CDR3 reads TGTGCCAGCAGCCTTACAGTGGGCTCCTACAATGAGCAGTTCTTC. Translated: CASSLTVGSYNEQFF.

This clonotype was seen ten or more times. V and J are TRBV12-3 or TRBV12-4 and TRBJ2-6; D call uncertain. The CDR3 totals 14 residues. V dropped 7 bases and J dropped 0 bases, with 7 bases sitting between them. DNA of the CDR3: TGTGCCAGCAAACAAGACTCTGGGGCCAACGTCCTGACTTTC. Amino acids: CASKQDSGANVLTF.

The chain employs TRBV7-2 and TRBJ1-2; 7 bases are shared with TRBD1. This CDR3 spans 15 amino acids. Germline V lookup: CDR1 SGHTA, CDR2 FQGNSA. Trimming took 2 bases from V and 4 from J; bases not matched to a gene: 7. In nucleotides, the CDR3 is TGTGCCAGCAGCTTATCTGACAGGGAAGGCTATGGCTACACCTTC. Translating gives CASSLSDREGYGYTF.

Comment on this clonotype: Since a much larger clone is just one base distant, this may be a read error. This chain uses TRBV29-1 with TRBJ2-5, with D unresolved. The better agreement between TRBJ2-1 and the DNA end casts doubt on the J call. Germline V gene lookup returns CDR1 SQVTM and CDR2 ANQGSEA. The CDR3 spans 12 residues. CDR3 protein: CSVVGYQETQFF. The CDR3 DNA sequence: TGCAGCGTTGTGGGATACCAAGAGACCCAGTTCTTC.

This clonotype was counted ten times or more. This rearrangement joins TRBV20-1 to TRBJ2-7; D is perhaps TRBD1 (6 bases). Germline assignment: CDR1 DFQATT and CDR2 SNEGSKA (reference sequence). The CDR3 length is 14 residues. With 0 bases removed from V and 4 bases from J, the gap between germline ends came to 13 bases. The CDR3 coding sequence is TGCAGTGCTAGAGAATACAGGGTGGGGTACGAGCAGTACTTC. Translation gives CSAREYRVGYEQYF.

CDR3 sequence reads: CASSRSGQRNTGELFF. The CDR3 region has the DNA TGTGCCAGCAGTCGTTCGGGACAGAGGAACACCGGGGAGCTGTTTTTT. The rearrangement links TRBV12-3 or TRBV12-4 to TRBJ2-2; 7 nucleotides agree with TRBD1. V dropped 5 bases and J dropped 1; count of bases not matched to a gene: 7. This CDR3 has 16 amino acids.

The sample holds many counts of this clonotype. The chain recombines TRBV4-1 with TRBJ2-3, with 12 nucleotides matching TRBD2. The CDR3 has 17 amino acids. J lost 2 bases, V lost 3 bases, and 6 bases had no gene match. Germline values: CDR1 MGHRA, CDR2 YSYEKL. CDR3: CASSQRGLAGNTDTQYF. The CDR3 DNA reads TGCGCCAGCAGCCAGAGAGGACTAGCGGGGAACACAGATACGCAGTATTTT.

This clonotype was recorded a few times. The chain links TRBV7-2 to TRBJ2-1; no definite D call. Germline CDR1 is SGHTA and CDR2 is FQGNSA. The CDR3 has 14 amino acids. V was cut by 0 bases and J by 8 bases, with 11 bases left in between. CDR3 in DNA: TGTGCCAGCAGCTTAGCCCCCAATAGGGATGAGCAGTTCTTC. Its protein is CASSLAPNRDEQFF.

The sample holds many counts of this clonotype. V usage is TRBV7-3 and J usage is TRBJ2-1; D is uncertain. Between the trimmed V and J ends, which lost 2 bases and 10 bases, there was a span of 9 bases. Germline lookup yields CDR1 SGHTA and CDR2 FQGTGA. The CDR3 is 12 residues long. CDR3 residues: CASSLAGGEQFF. The CDR3, as DNA: TGTGCCAGCAGCTTAGCAGGTGGGGAGCAGTTCTTC.

Ten or more counts support this clonotype. This chain joins TRBV12-3 or TRBV12-4 and TRBJ2-5, with TRBD2 matching over 8 bases. This CDR3 comprises 14 residues. Trimming took 1 base from V and 4 from J; bases not matched to a gene: 2. CDR3 amino acids: CASSLEAGVETQYF. The CDR3 coding sequence is TGTGCCAGCAGTTTAGAAGCGGGAGTAGAGACCCAGTACTTC.

This clonotype was counted many times. The chain couples TRBV29-1 to TRBJ2-3; D not resolved. Trimming removed 4 bases from V and 0 bases from J, with 8 bases in between. The CDR3 sequence is 13 residues long. Germline V gene data show CDR1 as SQVTM and CDR2 as ANQGSEA. The CDR3 protein is CSVVSGSTDTQYF. CDR3 DNA: TGCAGCGTTGTTAGTGGAAGCACAGATACGCAGTATTTT.

This clonotype was counted many times. The chain employs TRBV7-9 and TRBJ2-3; 7 nucleotides align to TRBD2. With V trimmed by 1 base and J by 11 bases, 6 bases remained unmatched. The germline CDR1 and CDR2 sequences are SEHNR and FQNEAQ (reference sequence). The CDR3 extends over 13 amino acids. CDR3 loop: CASSLVASGKQYF. The CDR3 DNA is TGTGCCAGCAGCTTAGTGGCTAGCGGAAAGCAGTATTTT.

This chain uses TRBV7-2 with TRBJ2-7; D unclear. V dropped 2 bases and J dropped 6 bases, with 14 bases sitting between them. Looked up from germline, CDR1 is SGHTA and CDR2 is FQGNSA. This CDR3 is 14 amino acids long. DNA of the CDR3: TGTGCCAGCAGCTTACCGGCTAACCCCCTCGAGCAGTACTTC. It specifies CASSLPANPLEQYF.

This clonotype was counted ten times or more. The chain couples TRBV20-1 to TRBJ2-1; 7 bases match TRBD1. V trimming: 5 bases; J trimming: 2 bases; junction bases outside the gene matches: 9. The germline gives CDR1 DFQATT, CDR2 SNEGSKA (reference sequence). The CDR3 sequence is 15 residues long. The CDR3 nucleotides are TGCAGTGCTGACTTCCGGGACAGACCCTACAATGAGCAGTTCTTC. Protein: CSADFRDRPYNEQFF.

This clonotype was seen ten or more times. The rearrangement uses TRBV12-3 or TRBV12-4 and TRBJ2-3; D possibly matches TRBD1 or TRBD2 (5 bases each). V was trimmed by 0 bases and J by 0 bases, leaving 16 bases between them. The length of the CDR3 is 18 residues. The DNA of the CDR3 is TGTGCCAGCAGTTTAGCGCTAGGTTGGGGGTCTAGCACAGATACGCAGTATTTT. Translation: CASSLALGWGSSTDTQYF.

J is TRBJ2-2 and V is TRBV3-1; 7 bases align to TRBD2. The V gene's germline CDR1 is LGHDT and CDR2 YNNKEL (reference sequence). This CDR3 has 13 residues. V trimming: 4 bases; J trimming: 5 bases; junction bases outside the gene matches: 1. The CDR3 protein is CASSREGTGELFF. The CDR3 nucleotides read TGTGCCAGCAGCCGGGAGGGAACCGGGGAGCTGTTTTTT. Drawing the rest from reference TRBV3-1 and TRBJ2-2, the complete variable domain is DTAVSQTPKYLVTQMGNDKSIKCEQNLGHDTMYWYKQDSKKFLKIMFSYNNKELIINETVPNRFSPKSPDKAHLNLHINSLELGDSAVYFCASSREGTGELFFGEGSRLTVL.

V is TRBV5-1 and J is TRBJ1-1; 7 nucleotides line up with TRBD1. Looked up from germline, CDR1 is SGHRS and CDR2 is YFSETQ. After removal of 4 bases from V and 4 bases from J, the junction contained 7 bases not matched to a gene. The CDR3 spans 14 residues. The CDR3 is CASSRTGDGTEAFF. CDR3 DNA: TGCGCCAGCAGCCGGACAGGCGATGGCACTGAAGCTTTCTTT. Full variable domain (missing parts from reference TRBV5-1 and TRBJ1-1): KAGVTQTPRYLIKTRGQQVTLSCSPISGHRSVSWYQQTPGQGLQFLFEYFSETQRNKGNFPGRFSGRQFSNSRSEMNVSTLELGDSALYLCASSRTGDGTEAFFGQGTRLTVV.

As regards this clonotype: This may arise from a read error, as a much more abundant clone is one base away. The chain combines TRBV3-1 with TRBJ1-2, with D perhaps TRBD1 (6 bases). CDR3 length: 15 residues. Germline values: CDR1 LGHDT, CDR2 YNNKEL (reference sequence). The chain's CDR3 is CASGQGFTGSRGYTF. CDR3 nucleotide sequence: TGTGCCAGCGGCCAAGGCTTTACAGGGAGTCGCGGCTACACCTTC.

This clonotype showed up just a few times. The chain joins TRBV28 to TRBJ1-5; D is perhaps TRBD1 (5 bases). There are 14 residues in the CDR3. Germline V gene sequence: CDR1 MDHEN, CDR2 SYDVKM. V was cut by 4 bases and J by 4 bases, with 11 bases left in between. CDR3 in amino acids: CASSYQGVNQPQHF. CDR3 coding DNA: TGTGCCAGCAGTTACCAGGGTGTAAATCAGCCCCAGCATTTT.